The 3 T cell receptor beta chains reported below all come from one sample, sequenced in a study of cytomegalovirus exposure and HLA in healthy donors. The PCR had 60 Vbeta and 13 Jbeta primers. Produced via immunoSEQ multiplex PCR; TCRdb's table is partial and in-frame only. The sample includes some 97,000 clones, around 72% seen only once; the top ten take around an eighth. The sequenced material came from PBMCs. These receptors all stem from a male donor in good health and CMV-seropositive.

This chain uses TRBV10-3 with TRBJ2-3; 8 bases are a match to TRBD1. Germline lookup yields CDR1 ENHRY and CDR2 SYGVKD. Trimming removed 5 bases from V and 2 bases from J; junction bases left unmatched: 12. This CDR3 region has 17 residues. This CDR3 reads CAISTVGQGEYTDTQYF. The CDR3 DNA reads TGTGCCATCAGTACCGTTGGACAGGGAGAATACACAGATACGCAGTATTTT.

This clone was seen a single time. The CDR3 DNA sequence: TGTGCCAGCAGCTTATCCGGGACAGGGGGATACGAGCAGTACTTC. It codes for CASSLSGTGGYEQYF. J is TRBJ2-7 and V is TRBV7-2, with 11 bases lining up with TRBD1. V dropped 2 bases and J dropped 4; count of bases not matched to a gene: 4. CDR1 and CDR2 from the germline V gene are SGHTA and FQGNSA. This CDR3 has 15 residues.

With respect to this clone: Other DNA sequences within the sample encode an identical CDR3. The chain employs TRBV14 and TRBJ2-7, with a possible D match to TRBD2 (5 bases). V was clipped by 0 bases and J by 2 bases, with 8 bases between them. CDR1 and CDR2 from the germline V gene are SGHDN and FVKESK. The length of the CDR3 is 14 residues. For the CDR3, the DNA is TGTGCCAGCAGCCAAGAAACCGGGGCCTACGAGCAGTACTTC. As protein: CASSQETGAYEQYF.